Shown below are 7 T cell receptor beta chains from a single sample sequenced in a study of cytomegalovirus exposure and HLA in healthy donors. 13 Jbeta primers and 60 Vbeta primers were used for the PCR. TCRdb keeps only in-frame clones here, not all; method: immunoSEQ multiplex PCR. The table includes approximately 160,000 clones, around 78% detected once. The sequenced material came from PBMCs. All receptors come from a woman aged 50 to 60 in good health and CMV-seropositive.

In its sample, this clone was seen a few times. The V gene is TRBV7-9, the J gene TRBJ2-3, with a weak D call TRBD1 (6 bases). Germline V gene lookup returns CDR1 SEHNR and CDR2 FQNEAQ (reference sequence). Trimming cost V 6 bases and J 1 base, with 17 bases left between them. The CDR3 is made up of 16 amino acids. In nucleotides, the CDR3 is TGTGCCAGCAGATCCACCGGTGCAGGGGGCACAGATACGCAGTATTTT. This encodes CASRSTGAGGTDTQYF.

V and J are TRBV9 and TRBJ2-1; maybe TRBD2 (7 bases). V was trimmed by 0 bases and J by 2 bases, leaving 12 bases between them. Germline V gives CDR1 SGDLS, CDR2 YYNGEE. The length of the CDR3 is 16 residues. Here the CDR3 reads CASSVVHGGPYNEQFF. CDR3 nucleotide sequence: TGTGCCAGCAGCGTAGTTCACGGGGGGCCCTACAATGAGCAGTTCTTC.

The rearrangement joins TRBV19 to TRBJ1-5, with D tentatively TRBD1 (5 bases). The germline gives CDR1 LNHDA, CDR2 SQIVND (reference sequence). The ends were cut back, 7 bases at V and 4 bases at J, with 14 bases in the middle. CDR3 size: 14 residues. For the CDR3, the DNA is TGTGCCAGTACACCTCAGGGTGGGAATCAGCCCCAGCATTTT. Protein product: CASTPQGGNQPQHF.

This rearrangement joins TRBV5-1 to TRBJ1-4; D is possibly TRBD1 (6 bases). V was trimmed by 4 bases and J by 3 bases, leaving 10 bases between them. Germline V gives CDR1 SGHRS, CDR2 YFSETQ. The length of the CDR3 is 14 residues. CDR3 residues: CASSVDRPNEKLFF. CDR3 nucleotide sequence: TGCGCCAGCAGCGTGGACAGACCTAATGAAAAACTGTTTTTT.

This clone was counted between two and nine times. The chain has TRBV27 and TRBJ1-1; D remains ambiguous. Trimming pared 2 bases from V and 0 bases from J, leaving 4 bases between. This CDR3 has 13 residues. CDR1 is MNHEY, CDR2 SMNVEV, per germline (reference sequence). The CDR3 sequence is CASSLNMNTEAFF. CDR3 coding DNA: TGTGCCAGCAGTTTAAATATGAACACTGAAGCTTTCTTT.

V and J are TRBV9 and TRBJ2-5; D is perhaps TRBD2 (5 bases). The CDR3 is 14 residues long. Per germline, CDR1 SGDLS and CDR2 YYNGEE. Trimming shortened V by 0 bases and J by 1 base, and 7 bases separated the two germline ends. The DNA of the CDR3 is TGTGCCAGCAGCGTAGGACTAATCCAAGAGACCCAGTACTTC. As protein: CASSVGLIQETQYF.

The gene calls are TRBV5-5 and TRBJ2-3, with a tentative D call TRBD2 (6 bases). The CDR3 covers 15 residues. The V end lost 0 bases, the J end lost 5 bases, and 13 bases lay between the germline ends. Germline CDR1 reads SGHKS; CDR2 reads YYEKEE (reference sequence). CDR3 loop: CASSLAAGLGDTQYF. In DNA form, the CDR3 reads TGTGCCAGCAGCTTGGCCGCGGGACTGGGAGATACGCAGTATTTT. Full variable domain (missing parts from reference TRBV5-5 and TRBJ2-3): DAGVTQSPTHLIKTRGQQVTLRCSPISGHKSVSWYQQVLGQGPQFIFQYYEKEERGRGNFPDRFSARQFPNYSSELNVNALLLGDSALYLCASSLAAGLGDTQYFGPGTRLTVL.